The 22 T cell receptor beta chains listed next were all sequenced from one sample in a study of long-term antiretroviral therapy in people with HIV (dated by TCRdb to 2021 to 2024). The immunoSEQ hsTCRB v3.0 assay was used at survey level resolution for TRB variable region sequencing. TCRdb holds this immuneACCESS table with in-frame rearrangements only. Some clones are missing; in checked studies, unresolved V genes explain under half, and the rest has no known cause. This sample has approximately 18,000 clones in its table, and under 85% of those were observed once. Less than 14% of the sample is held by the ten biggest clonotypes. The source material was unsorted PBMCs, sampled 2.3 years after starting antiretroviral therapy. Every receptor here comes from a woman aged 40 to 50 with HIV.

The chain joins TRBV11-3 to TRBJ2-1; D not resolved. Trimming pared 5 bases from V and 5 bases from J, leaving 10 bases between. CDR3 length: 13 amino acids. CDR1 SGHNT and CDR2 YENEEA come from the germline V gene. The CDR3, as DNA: TGTGCCAGCAGCCCGTTTCGGGACAATGAGCAGTTCTTC. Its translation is CASSPFRDNEQFF. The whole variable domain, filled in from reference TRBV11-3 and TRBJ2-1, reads EAGVVQSPRYKIIEKKQPVAFWCNPISGHNTLYWYLQNLGQGPELLIRYENEEAVDDSQLPKDRFSAERLKGVDSTLKIQPAELGDSAVYLCASSPFRDNEQFFGPGTRLTVL.

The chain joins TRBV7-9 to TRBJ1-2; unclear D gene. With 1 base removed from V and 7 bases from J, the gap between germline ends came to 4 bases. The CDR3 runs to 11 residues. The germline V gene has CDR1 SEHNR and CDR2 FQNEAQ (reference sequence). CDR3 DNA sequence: TGTGCCAGCAGCTTAGAGGCTGGCTACACCTTC. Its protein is CASSLEAGYTF.

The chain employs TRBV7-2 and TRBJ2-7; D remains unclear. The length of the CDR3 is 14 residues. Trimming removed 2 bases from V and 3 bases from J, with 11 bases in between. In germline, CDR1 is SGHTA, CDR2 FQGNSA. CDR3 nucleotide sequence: TGTGCCAGCAGCTTAAGGGTTGATGGCTACGAGCAGTACTTC. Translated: CASSLRVDGYEQYF. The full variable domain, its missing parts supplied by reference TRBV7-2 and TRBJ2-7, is GAGVSQSPSNKVTEKGKDVELRCDPISGHTALYWYRQSLGQGLEFLIYFQGNSAPDKSGLPSDRFSAERTGGSVSTLTIQRTQQEDSAVYLCASSLRVDGYEQYFGPGTRLTVT.

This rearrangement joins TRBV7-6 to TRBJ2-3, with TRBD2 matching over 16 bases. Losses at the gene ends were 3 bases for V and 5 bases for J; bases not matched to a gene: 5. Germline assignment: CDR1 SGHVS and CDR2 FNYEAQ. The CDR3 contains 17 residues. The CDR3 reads CASSFGTSGGAGDTQYF. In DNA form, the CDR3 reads TGTGCCAGCAGCTTTGGGACTAGCGGGGGGGCCGGAGATACGCAGTATTTT.

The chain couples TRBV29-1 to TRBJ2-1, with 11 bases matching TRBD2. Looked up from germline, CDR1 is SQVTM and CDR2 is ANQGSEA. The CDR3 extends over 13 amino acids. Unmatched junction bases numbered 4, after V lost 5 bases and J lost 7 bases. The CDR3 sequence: CSVKPSGRNEQFF. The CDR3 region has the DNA TGCAGCGTTAAACCTAGCGGGAGGAATGAGCAGTTCTTC.

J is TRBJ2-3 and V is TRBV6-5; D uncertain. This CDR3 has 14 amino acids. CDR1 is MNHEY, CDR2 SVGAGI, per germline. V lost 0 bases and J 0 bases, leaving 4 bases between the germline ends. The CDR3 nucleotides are TGTGCCAGCAGTTACTCGCGTAGCACAGATACGCAGTATTTT. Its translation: CASSYSRSTDTQYF.

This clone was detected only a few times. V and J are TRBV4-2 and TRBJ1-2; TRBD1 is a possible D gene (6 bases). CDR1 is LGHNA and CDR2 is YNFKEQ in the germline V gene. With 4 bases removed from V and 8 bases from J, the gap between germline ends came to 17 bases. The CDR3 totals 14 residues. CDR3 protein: CASSPWAGQGGYTF. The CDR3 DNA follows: TGTGCCAGCAGCCCGTGGGCGGGGCAGGGGGGCTACACCTTC.

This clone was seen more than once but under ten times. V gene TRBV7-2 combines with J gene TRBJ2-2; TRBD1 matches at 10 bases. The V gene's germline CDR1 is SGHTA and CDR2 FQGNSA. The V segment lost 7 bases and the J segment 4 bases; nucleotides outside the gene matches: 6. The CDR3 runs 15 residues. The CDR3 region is CASTLRTGGTGELFF. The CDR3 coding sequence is TGTGCCAGCACCCTAAGGACAGGGGGCACCGGGGAGCTGTTTTTT.

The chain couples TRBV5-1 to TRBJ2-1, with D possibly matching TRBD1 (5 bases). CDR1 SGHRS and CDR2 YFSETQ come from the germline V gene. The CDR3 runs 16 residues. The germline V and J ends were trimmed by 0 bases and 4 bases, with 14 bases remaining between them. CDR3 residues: CASSLASWGQYNEQFF. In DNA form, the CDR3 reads TGCGCCAGCAGCTTGGCCTCTTGGGGCCAGTACAATGAGCAGTTCTTC. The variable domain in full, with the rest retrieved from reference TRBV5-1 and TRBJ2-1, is KAGVTQTPRYLIKTRGQQVTLSCSPISGHRSVSWYQQTPGQGLQFLFEYFSETQRNKGNFPGRFSGRQFSNSRSEMNVSTLELGDSALYLCASSLASWGQYNEQFFGPGTRLTVL.

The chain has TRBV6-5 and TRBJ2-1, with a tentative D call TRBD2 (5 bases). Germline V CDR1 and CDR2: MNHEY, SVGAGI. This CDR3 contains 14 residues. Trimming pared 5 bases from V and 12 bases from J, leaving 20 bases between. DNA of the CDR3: TGTGCCAGCAGTGACCGGTGGACTCATCTAAGGCAGTTCTTC. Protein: CASSDRWTHLRQFF.

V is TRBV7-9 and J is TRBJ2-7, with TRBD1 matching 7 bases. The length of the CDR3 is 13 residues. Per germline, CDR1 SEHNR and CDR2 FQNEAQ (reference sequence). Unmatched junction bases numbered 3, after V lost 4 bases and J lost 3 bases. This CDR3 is CASSSGQDYEQYF. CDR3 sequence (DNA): TGTGCCAGCAGCTCTGGACAGGACTACGAGCAGTACTTC.

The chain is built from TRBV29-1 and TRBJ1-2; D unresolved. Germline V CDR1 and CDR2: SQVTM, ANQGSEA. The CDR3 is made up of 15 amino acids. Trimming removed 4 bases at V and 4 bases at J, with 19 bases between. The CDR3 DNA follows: TGCAGCGTTGCTGGGGAAGGGTTCGTCGGCTATGGCTACACCTTC. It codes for CSVAGEGFVGYGYTF.

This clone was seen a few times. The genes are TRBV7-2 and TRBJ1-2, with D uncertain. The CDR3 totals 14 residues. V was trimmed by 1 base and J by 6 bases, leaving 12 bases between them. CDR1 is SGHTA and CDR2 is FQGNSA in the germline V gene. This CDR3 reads CASSLGYSVNGYTF. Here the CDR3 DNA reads TGTGCCAGCAGCTTAGGTTACAGCGTGAATGGCTACACCTTC.

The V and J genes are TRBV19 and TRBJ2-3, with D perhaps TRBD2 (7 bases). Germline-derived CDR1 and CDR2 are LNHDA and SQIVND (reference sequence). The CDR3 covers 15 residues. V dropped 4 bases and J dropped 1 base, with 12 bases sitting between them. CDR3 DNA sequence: TGTGCCAGTAGTACCGGGGGGCTACGCACAGATACGCAGTATTTT. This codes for CASSTGGLRTDTQYF.

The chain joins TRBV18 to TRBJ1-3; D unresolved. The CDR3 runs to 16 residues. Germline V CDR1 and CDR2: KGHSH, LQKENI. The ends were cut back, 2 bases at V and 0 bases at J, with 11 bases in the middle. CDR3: CASSPMVASSGNTIYF. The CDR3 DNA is TGTGCCAGCTCACCAATGGTGGCGAGCTCTGGAAACACCATATATTTT.

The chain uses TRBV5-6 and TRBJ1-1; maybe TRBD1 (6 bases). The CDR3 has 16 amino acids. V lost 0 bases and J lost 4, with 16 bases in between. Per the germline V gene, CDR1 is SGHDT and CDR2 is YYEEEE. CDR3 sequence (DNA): TGTGCCAGCAGCTTGGCGGGCGGGGGCGACAGCACTGAAGCTTTCTTT. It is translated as CASSLAGGGDSTEAFF.

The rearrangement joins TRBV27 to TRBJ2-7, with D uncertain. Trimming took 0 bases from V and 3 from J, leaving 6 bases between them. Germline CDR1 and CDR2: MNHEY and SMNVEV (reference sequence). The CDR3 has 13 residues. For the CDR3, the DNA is TGTGCCAGCAGTTTATCAGGGTTCTACGAGCAGTACTTC. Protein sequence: CASSLSGFYEQYF.

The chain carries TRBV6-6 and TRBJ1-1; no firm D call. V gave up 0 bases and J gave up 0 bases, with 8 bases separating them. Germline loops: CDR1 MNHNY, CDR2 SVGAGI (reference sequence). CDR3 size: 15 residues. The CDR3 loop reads CASSYSPDMNTEAFF. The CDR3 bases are TGTGCCAGCAGTTACTCCCCAGACATGAACACTGAAGCTTTCTTT.

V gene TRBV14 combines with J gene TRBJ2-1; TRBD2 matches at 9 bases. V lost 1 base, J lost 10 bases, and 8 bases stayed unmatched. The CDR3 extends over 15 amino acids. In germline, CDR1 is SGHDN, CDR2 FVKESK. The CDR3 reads CASSQGAGGREEQFF. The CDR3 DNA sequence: TGTGCCAGCAGCCAAGGGGCGGGAGGGAGAGAGGAGCAGTTCTTC.

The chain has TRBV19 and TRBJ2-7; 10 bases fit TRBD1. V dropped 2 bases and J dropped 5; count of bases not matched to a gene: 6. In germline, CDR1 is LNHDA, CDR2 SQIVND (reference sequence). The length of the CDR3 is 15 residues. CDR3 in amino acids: CASSIMGQGINEQYF. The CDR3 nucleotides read TGTGCCAGTAGTATAATGGGACAGGGGATAAACGAGCAGTACTTC. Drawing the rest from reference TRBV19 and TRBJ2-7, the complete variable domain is DGGITQSPKYLFRKEGQNVTLSCEQNLNHDAMYWYRQDPGQGLRLIYYSQIVNDFQKGDIAEGYSVSREKKESFPLTVTSAQKNPTAFYLCASSIMGQGINEQYFGPGTRLTVT.

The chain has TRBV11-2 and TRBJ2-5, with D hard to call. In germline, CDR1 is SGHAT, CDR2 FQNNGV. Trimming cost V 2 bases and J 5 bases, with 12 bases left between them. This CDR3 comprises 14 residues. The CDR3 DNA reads TGTGCCAGCAGCTTACGTAACGGCTATGAGACCCAGTACTTC. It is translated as CASSLRNGYETQYF.

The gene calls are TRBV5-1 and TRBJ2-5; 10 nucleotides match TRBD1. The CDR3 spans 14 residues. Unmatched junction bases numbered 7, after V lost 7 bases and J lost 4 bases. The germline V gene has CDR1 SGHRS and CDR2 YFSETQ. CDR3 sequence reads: CASGLGQGGETQYF. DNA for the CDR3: TGCGCCAGCGGGTTAGGACAGGGGGGAGAGACCCAGTACTTC.